This T cell receptor beta chain was profiled in a study of cytomegalovirus exposure and HLA in healthy donors. 13 Jbeta primers and 60 Vbeta primers were used for the PCR. Here immunoSEQ multiplex PCR was the method, and the copy in TCRdb shows in-frame clones only, minus some. The table includes 150,000 to 200,000 clones, around 76% detected once. As regards this clone: This specimen includes other DNA sequences encoding the same CDR3.

The CDR3 consists of 17 residues. V was clipped by 0 bases and J by 0 bases; unmatched bases: 5. CDR1 is SGHDN, CDR2 FVKESK, per germline. The origin of this receptor is a female donor in good health and CMV-seronegative. The gene calls are TRBV14 and TRBJ2-3, with 8 bases matching TRBD2. The source material was PBMCs. This chain's CDR3 is CASSQDEAGASTDTQYF. CDR3 bases: TGTGCCAGCAGCCAAGATGAAGCGGGAGCTAGCACAGATACGCAGTATTTT.